The source of this T cell receptor (beta chain) is a study of cytomegalovirus exposure and HLA in healthy donors (dated by TCRdb to about 2017). Study-wide context: An earlier analysis of fewer than 750 of the donors reported about 300 Gb of sequence data and about 120 million unique TCR beta sequences obtained from 180 million or so T cells. Roughly 290 gigabases of sequencing data and approximately 91 million unique TCR sequences made up an early release that covered 640 HLA-typed donors. Of the approximately 400 genotyped donors, over 70% fell in the genetic ancestry cluster associated with self-reported Caucasian donors. The aim of the study was to test whether cataloging public T cell receptors could identify signatures of past pathogen exposure. The T cell repertoires of around 670 subjects were profiled by immunosequencing and related to cytomegalovirus serostatus. Besides the first cohort of 666 subjects, a separate validation cohort made up of 120 different subjects was used. High-throughput TCR immunosequencing, statistical association of individual TCRs with disease status, and machine learning were combined to predict cytomegalovirus infection status. A later analysis re-analyzed previously published TCR beta repertoires from several hundred donors and added high-resolution HLA genotyping to study TCR occurrence patterns. In the later analysis, no new phenotypic data were used to find candidate immune exposures; instead, reliance was placed on TCR beta sequences and their occurrence across donors. In an earlier analysis of roughly 580 of the donors, high-throughput TCR beta sequencing was used to judge whether each TCR beta V gene segment behaved as functional or pseudogenic. Donor age, sex, ethnicity and CMV serostatus were collected together with the repertoire data. In a later genetic analysis, genome-wide SNP genotypes for about 55% of the roughly 700 donors were used, and that subset was treated as a discovery cohort. All discovery cohort repertoires had been generated on a single sequencing platform. HLA typing covered class I and class II loci at four-digit resolution. Typing coverage varied by locus: roughly 620-630 donors for A, B, C, DRB1 and DQB1; roughly 520 for DQA1; around 570 for DPA1; approximately 450 for DPB1. Roughly five DR-DQ haplotypes were treated as single units for association and clustering because of strong linkage in the cohort. On average, roughly 200,000 unique TCR beta nucleotide sequences were sequenced per donor among 398 genotyped donors of the cohort, with roughly 18% of those sequences being non-productive. The investigation overall reported the following: The presence/absence analyses assumed that sequencing depth was roughly uniform across donors, and that assumption may not be true. Broadly in line with IMGT annotations, most TCR beta V segments showed up in productive rearrangements about 87% or about 30% of the time in an earlier analysis of around 550 of the donors. In a later analysis, TCR association rates were found to vary across HLA loci, with the most associated TCRs seen for DRB1 alleles and the fewest for HLA-C alleles. Compared with equally common non-associated chains, HLA-associated TCR beta chains in a later analysis were more clonally expanded and had lower generation probabilities. A few of the identified cytomegalovirus-associated TCR beta chains were confirmed in vitro to be specific for cytomegalovirus antigens. Only TCR beta chains were sequenced in this cohort, and the absence of alpha or paired-chain data limited detectable features. Correlated functional status among segregating V segments might be attributable to linkage disequilibrium, but an unknown experimental factor could not be ruled out. The authors suggested that the approach could potentially be generalized to other disease states and immunological phenotypes. Because counts were too low, more than 15 rarely observed V segments, including chromosome 9 orphons, were excluded from the earlier analysis of 500 to 700 of the donors. The classifier was reported to diagnose cytomegalovirus status with high specificity and sensitivity in both the original cohort and the validation cohort. The only immune exposure information available for the cohort was CMV serostatus. Assigning TCR associations to individual alleles was difficult when HLA alleles, especially DR and DQ, strongly co-occurred. HLA typing was unavailable for some donors at each locus, so association tests used only the typed subset. A further reported finding was that TCR beta sequences accurately predicted the HLA-A and HLA-B alleles for most subjects in the first cohort. Compared with the 666-donor mean, donors in an Asian-associated ancestry cluster had fewer N-insertions in productive TCRs, according to a later genetic analysis. A cluster of highly shared sequence variants was judged likely to be a technical artifact of the sequencing pipeline. In a later analysis, several top co-occurrence clusters were reported to appear linked to parvovirus B19, influenza, CMV and Epstein-Barr virus. In a later analysis, 15,000 to 20,000 TCR beta sequences were associated with specific HLA alleles at a false discovery rate of 0.05. In a later genetic analysis, a missense DCLRE1C variant was associated with V-gene and J-gene trimming of TCR beta chains, and the association was replicated in an independent cohort. The study gave a list of about 150 TCR beta chains associated with cytomegalovirus. While some public TCRs were present in many individuals, most TCR sequences turned up only very rarely across donors. Most CMV-associated TCR beta chains appeared to be HLA-restricted in a later analysis, and the HLA associations seemed to be driven largely by CMV exposure. The 87-base-pair reads could not distinguish some IMGT-functional V segments, including TRBV6-2 and TRBV6-3, so those segments were excluded.

Libraries were constructed by the immunoSEQ multiplex PCR assay. The multiplex PCR relied on a mix of 60 forward primers for TCR Vbeta segments and 13 reverse primers for TCR Jbeta segments. The CDR3 region of rearranged TCR beta genes was amplified from genomic DNA by a multiplex PCR assay. Amplified TCR beta libraries were sequenced as 87-base-pair reads on the Illumina HiSeq System. The original pipeline was this. A later analysis counted some 80 million unique TCR beta chains across the 666 repertoires, and about 10 million of these chains were shared by at least two donors. To remove PCR and sequencing errors, raw reads were error-corrected and collapsed into unique sequences using a nearest-neighbor algorithm that merged closely related sequences. To assign V, D and J gene segments, CDR3 sequences were aligned to IMGT reference sequences. For a sequence to be retained, a match of at least six nucleotides was required to both a V gene segment and a J gene segment. Rearrangements were classified as productive when the CDR3 lacked stop codons and remained in frame with V and J, and all other rearrangements were classified as non-productive. CDR3 was defined according to IMGT convention as the region running from the second conserved V-encoded cysteine to the conserved J-encoded phenylalanine. Sequences without an unambiguous match to a single V gene segment were excluded from the earlier analysis of a few hundred of the donors. In an earlier analysis of approximately 500 of the donors, a V segment was called functional when productive rearrangements were above 56.7%, and segregating when the standard deviation between donors exceeded 5%. A statistical classification framework was built to diagnose cytomegalovirus status from the catalog of TCR beta chain sequences. In a later analysis, V and J genes were assigned by comparing TCR nucleotide sequences against IMGT/GENE-DB human TR gene sequences. In a later analysis, CDR3 sequences and most-parsimonious VDJ recombination scenarios were assigned using the TCRdist pipeline. In a later analysis, each TCR beta chain was defined by its CDR3 amino acid sequence together with its V-gene family, and reads lacking a unique V-gene family were excluded. A later analysis removed 550 to 700 highly shared, low-generation-probability nucleotide sequences to deal with suspected cross-contamination and a sequencing artifact. A later analysis calculated a clonal expansion index for each public chain from normalized within-repertoire ranks of inferred template counts. In a later analysis, generation probabilities were computed using a VDJ recombination model fitted to out-of-frame rearrangements, and the results were checked against IGoR. In a later analysis, TCR-TCR, TCR-HLA and TCR-CMV co-occurrence was scored with hypergeometric tests, and a repertoire-size bias correction was applied to TCR pairs. In a later analysis, false discovery rates were estimated by permuting HLA or CMV assignments 20 times. In a later analysis, co-occurring TCRs were grouped with DBSCAN, and TCRdist sequence similarity was added when clustering was performed within HLA-allele-positive subsets. Co-occurrence clustering excluded repertoires with fewer than 30,000 or more than 120,000 public chains, plus five with anomalous nucleotide sharing. Not all clones reach the TCRdb copy of this immuneACCESS table, which keeps in-frame sequences only. Checked studies attribute under half of the gap to unresolved V genes and leave the rest unexplained. The V and J calls and clone size were taken over from that table, and D and trimming were inferred from the DNA. This sample is represented by a few hundred thousand clones; about 93% of them were singletons. Together, the top ten hold about 1.8% of the sample.

On this clone itself: The antigen it recognizes is unknown. The input lacks base qualities; no much larger clone sits a single base away.

In total, about 650 healthy bone marrow donors made up the cohort. Cohort members were all nominally healthy when sampled, although unrecorded immune exposures were likely present. The donor was CMV seronegative and was included in the group of about 350 seronegative cohort members. A peripheral blood sample was provided by each donor, and peripheral blood mononuclear cells were used for TCR beta sequencing. Genomic DNA extraction from the blood cell samples was performed with the Qiagen DNeasy Blood Extraction Kit. V gives up 1 base and J gives up 9 bases, and the segment between their germline ends measures 7 bases. CDR1 is given as SGHTA and CDR2 as FQGNSA, both from the germline V gene. The cysteine opens and the phenylalanine closes a CDR3 of 12 amino acids. The entry retains the CDR3 DNA only, 36 bases that are in frame from base 1.

The rearrangement combines TRBV7-2 with TRBJ2-1, and TRBD2 may be the D gene, going by 5 matching bases. This TCR was recovered from a girl aged 2 to 9 in good health and CMV-seronegative. Sequenced material: PBMCs. The CDR3 protein: CASSLGTSEQFF. The nucleotide sequence reads as follows: TGTGCCAGCAGCTTAGGGACTTCTGAGCAGTTCTTC.